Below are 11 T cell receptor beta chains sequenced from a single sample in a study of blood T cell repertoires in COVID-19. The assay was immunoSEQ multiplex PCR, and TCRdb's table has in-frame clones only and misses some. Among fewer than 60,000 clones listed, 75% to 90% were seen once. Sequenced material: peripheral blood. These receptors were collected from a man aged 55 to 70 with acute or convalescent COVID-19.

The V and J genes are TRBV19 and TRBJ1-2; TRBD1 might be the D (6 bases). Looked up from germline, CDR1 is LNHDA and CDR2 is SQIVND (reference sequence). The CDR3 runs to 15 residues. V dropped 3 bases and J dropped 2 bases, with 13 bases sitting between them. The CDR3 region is CASSITGLSNYGYTF. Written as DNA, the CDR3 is TGTGCCAGTAGTATCACAGGGCTAAGCAACTATGGCTACACCTTC. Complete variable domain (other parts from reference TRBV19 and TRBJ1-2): DGGITQSPKYLFRKEGQNVTLSCEQNLNHDAMYWYRQDPGQGLRLIYYSQIVNDFQKGDIAEGYSVSREKKESFPLTVTSAQKNPTAFYLCASSITGLSNYGYTFGSGTRLTVV.

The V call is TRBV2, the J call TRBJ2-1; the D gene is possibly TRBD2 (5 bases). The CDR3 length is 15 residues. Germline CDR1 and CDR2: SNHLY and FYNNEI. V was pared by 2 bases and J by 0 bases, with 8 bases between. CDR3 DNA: TGTGCCAGCAGTGAAAGAGGGAGCTCCTACAATGAGCAGTTCTTC. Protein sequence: CASSERGSSYNEQFF.

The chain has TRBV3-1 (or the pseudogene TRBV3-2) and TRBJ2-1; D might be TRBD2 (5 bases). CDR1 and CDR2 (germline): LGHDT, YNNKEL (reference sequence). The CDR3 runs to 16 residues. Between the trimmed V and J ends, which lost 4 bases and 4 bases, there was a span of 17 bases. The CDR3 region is CASSPRGISQYNEQFF. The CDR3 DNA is TGTGCCAGCAGCCCCAGAGGGATTTCGCAGTACAATGAGCAGTTCTTC.

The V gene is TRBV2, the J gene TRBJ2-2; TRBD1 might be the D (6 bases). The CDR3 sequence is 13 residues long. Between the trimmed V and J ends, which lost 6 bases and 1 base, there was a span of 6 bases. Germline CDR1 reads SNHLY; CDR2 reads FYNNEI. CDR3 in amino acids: CASRTGNTGELFF. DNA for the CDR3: TGTGCCAGCAGGACAGGGAACACCGGGGAGCTGTTTTTT.

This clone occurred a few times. CDR3 sequence (DNA): TGTGCCAGCAGCTTAGCGGGGACAGGGTATTTAGTAGGCACTGAAGCTTTCTTT. This sequence encodes CASSLAGTGYLVGTEAFF. The chain carries TRBV7-6 and TRBJ1-1; TRBD1 matches 9 bases. Per germline, CDR1 SGHVS and CDR2 FNYEAQ. The CDR3 runs to 18 residues. After removal of 0 bases from V and 4 bases from J, the junction contained 12 bases not matched to a gene.

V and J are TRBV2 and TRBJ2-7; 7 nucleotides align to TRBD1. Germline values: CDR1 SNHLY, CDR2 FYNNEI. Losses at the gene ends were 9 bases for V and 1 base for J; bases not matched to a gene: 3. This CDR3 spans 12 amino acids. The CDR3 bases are TGTGCCAGTGGACAGGAGTCCTACGAGCAGTACTTC. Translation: CASGQESYEQYF.

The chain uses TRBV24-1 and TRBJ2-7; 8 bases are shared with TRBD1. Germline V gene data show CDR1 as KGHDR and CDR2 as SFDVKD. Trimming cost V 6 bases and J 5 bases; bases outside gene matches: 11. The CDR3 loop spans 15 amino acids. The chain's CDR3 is CATSLSGQGANEQYF. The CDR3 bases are TGTGCCACCAGTCTTTCGGGGCAGGGGGCCAACGAGCAGTACTTC.

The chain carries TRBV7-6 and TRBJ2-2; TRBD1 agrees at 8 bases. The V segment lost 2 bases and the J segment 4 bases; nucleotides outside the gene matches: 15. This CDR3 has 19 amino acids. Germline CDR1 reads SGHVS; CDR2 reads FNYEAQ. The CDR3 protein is CASSLLAGGARTSTGELFF. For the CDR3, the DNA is TGTGCCAGCAGCTTACTGGCAGGGGGCGCGAGGACGAGCACCGGGGAGCTGTTTTTT.

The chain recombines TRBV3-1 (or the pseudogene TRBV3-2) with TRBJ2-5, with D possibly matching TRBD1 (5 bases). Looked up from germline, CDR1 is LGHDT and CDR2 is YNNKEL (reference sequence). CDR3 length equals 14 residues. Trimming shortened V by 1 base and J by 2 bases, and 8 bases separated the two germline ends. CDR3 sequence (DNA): TGTGCCAGCAGCCAAGGCCAGGGTCAAGAGACCCAGTACTTC. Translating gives CASSQGQGQETQYF.

The CDR3 DNA sequence: TGTGCCAGCAGTTTACGGGACAGGGGGCTGGACACTGAAGCTTTCTTT. As protein: CASSLRDRGLDTEAFF. This sequence joins TRBV28 and TRBJ1-1, with TRBD1 matching 12 bases. The junction had 4 bases not matched to a gene; V was cut back by 2 bases and J by 3 bases. CDR3 length: 16 amino acids. Germline lookup yields CDR1 MDHEN and CDR2 SYDVKM.

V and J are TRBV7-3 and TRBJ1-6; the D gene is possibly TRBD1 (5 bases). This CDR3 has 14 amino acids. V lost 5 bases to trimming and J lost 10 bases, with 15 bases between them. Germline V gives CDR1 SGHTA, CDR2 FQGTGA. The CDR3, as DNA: TGTGCCAGCAGCCTATATGGGGCGGACTCACCCCTCCACTTT. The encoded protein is CASSLYGADSPLHF.